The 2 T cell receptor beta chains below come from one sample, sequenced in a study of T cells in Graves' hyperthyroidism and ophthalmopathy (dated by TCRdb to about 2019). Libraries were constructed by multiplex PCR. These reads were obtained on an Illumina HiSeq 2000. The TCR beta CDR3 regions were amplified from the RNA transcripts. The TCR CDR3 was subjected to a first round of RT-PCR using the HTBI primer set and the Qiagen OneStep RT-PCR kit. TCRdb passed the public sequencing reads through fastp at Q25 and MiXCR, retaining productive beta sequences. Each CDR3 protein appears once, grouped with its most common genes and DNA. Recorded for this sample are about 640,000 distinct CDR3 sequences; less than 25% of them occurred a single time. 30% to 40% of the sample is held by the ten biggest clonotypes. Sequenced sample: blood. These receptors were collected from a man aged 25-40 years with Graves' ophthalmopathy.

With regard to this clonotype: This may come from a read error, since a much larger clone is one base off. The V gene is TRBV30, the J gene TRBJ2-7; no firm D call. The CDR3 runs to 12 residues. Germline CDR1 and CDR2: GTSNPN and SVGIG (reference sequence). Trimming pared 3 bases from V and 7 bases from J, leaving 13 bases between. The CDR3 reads CAWRGMGNEQYF. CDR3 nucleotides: TGTGCCTGGAGGGGAATGGGTAATGAGCAGTACTTC. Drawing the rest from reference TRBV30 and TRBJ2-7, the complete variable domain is SQTIHQWPATLVQPVGSPLSLECTVEGTSNPNLYWYRQAAGRGLQLLFYSVGIGQISSEVPQNLSASRPQDRQFILSSKKLLLSDSGFYLCAWRGMGNEQYFGPGTRLTVT.

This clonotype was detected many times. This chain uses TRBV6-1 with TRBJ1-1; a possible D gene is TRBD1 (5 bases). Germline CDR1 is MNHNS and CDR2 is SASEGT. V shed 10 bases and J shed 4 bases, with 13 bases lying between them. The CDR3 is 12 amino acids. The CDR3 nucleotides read TGTGCCACCTCCAGGGTGGGCACTGAAGCTTTCTTT. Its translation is CATSRVGTEAFF.